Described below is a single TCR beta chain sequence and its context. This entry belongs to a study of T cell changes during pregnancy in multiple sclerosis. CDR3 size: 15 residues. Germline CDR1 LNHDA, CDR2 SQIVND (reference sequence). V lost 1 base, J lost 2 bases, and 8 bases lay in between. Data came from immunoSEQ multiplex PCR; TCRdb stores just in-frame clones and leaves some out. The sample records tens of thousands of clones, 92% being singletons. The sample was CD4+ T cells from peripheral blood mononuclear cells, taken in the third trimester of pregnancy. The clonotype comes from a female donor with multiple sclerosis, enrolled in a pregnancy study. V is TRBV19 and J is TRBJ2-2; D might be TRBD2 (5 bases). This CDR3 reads CASSIGLPNTGELFF. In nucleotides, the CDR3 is TGTGCCAGTAGTATAGGACTACCAAACACCGGGGAGCTGTTTTTT.